This TCR beta chain emerged from a study of shared clonotypes between healthy human individuals. Study as a whole: A few men and a couple of women, aged 18 to 49, were donors.

As concerns this clone: Its antigen remains unidentified.

TCRdb's table, derived via immunoSEQ multiplex PCR, lists solely in-frame clones and lacks some. This sample has fewer than 1 million clones, with approximately 96% found just once. Study-wide findings and caveats: Investigators collected only blood, and repertoires in tissues likely differ.

CD45RO negativity and positive selection for CCR7 defined naive CD8 cells, a population that excluded terminally differentiated effector memory CD45RA+ cells. Each donor was a Caucasian adult residing in Nashville, Tennessee. CDR3 length: 15 amino acids. Trimming removed 1 base from V and 5 bases from J, with 15 bases in between. Germline values: CDR1 SQVTM, CDR2 ANQGSEA. J is TRBJ2-1 and V is TRBV29-1; TRBD2 might be the D (6 bases). This TCR came from a young man in good health. Sequenced input: naive CD8+ T cells sorted from blood. The CDR3 sequence is CSVEGTGEGHNEQFF. CDR3 DNA: TGCAGCGTTGAAGGTACGGGAGAGGGACACAATGAGCAGTTCTTC.